This T cell receptor (beta chain) emerged from a study of OX40 agonist ivuxolimab in advanced cancers. Background on the study: Subjects had a mean age of around 60 years, with a range of 23 to 79; around 80% were male. Eligibility rules accepted prior anti-PD-1, anti-PD-L1 or anti-CTLA-4 therapy, and 35% to 45% had some.

The study sampled blood at baseline, cycle 4 day 1, and cycle 7 day 1. Some clones are missing from TCRdb's copy, which holds only in-frame ones; the method was immunoSEQ multiplex PCR. The sample carries 6,000 to 8,000 clones, less than 85% recorded once. The V and J ends lost 2 bases and 6 bases, in that order; junction bases with no gene match: 5. The CDR3 is 15 residues long. Germline V lookup: CDR1 SGHTA, CDR2 FQGNSA. Sample: CD4+ or CD8+ T cells sorted from blood, taken in a trial of the OX40 agonist ivuxolimab. The chain joins TRBV7-2 to TRBJ2-2; TRBD2 matches at 8 bases. This TCR derives from an adult with an advanced solid tumor such as melanoma, head and neck, liver or kidney cancer. CDR3 sequence (DNA): TGTGCCAGCAGCTTAACGAATAGCGGGGCCGGGGAGCTGTTTTTT. Encoded protein: CASSLTNSGAGELFF.